The 24 T cell receptor beta chains below were found in one sample sequenced in a study of blood T cell repertoires in COVID-19. Profiled with immunoSEQ multiplex PCR; TCRdb holds only in-frame clones, not every one. The sample holds 87,000 or so clones, approximately 86% seen once. Sequenced: peripheral blood. The source of these receptors is a woman aged 45 to 65 with active or convalescent COVID-19.

This clone was observed a single time. This chain links TRBV12-5 with TRBJ2-7; 8 bases are shared with TRBD1. The V gene's germline CDR1 is LGHNT and CDR2 FRNRAP. The trim removed 4 bases at V and 0 bases at J, leaving 5 bases unmatched. The CDR3 length is 15 residues. The CDR3 DNA reads as TGTGCTAGTGGTTCGACAGGGGAGGTCTCCTACGAGCAGTACTTC. Its protein is CASGSTGEVSYEQYF.

Written as DNA, the CDR3 is TGTGCCACCCTACACCCGGACAGGGGAGGCAATCAGCCCCAGCATTTT. Protein product: CATLHPDRGGNQPQHF. This chain links TRBV10-3 with TRBJ1-5, with 9 nucleotides matching TRBD1. CDR1 and CDR2 from the germline V gene are ENHRY and SYGVKD. V shed 10 bases, J shed 2 bases, and the junction held 12 bases outside the gene matches. The CDR3 consists of 16 residues.

This clone was observed once. The chain carries TRBV30 and TRBJ2-7, with D tentatively TRBD1 (6 bases). The CDR3 covers 17 residues. Germline lookup yields CDR1 GTSNPN and CDR2 SVGIG (reference sequence). V lost 3 bases, J lost 2 bases, and 23 bases lay in between. CDR3 coding DNA: TGTGCCTGGAGCGACCGTACAGGGACAATTATCACCTACGAGCAGTACTTC. This encodes CAWSDRTGTIITYEQYF.

CDR3 sequence: CASRPGGREVYEQYF. As DNA, the CDR3 is TGTGCCAGCAGGCCGGGGGGCAGGGAGGTTTACGAGCAGTACTTC. The chain has TRBV6-6 and TRBJ2-7; D is possibly TRBD2 (7 bases). V lost 6 bases, J lost 4 bases, and 19 bases lay in between. CDR3 size: 15 residues. CDR1 and CDR2 (germline): MNHNY, SVGAGI (reference sequence).

The chain couples TRBV3-1 (or the pseudogene TRBV3-2) to TRBJ2-5, with TRBD1 as a possible D gene (5 bases). Per germline, CDR1 LGHDT and CDR2 YNNKEL (reference sequence). V lost 1 base and J 3 bases, leaving 12 bases between the germline ends. The CDR3 spans 15 residues. The CDR3 nucleotides read TGTGCCAGCAGCCAAGTAGGGGAAAATAAAGAGACCCAGTACTTC. Translating gives CASSQVGENKETQYF.

The chain couples TRBV5-6 to TRBJ2-1; unclear D gene. The V end lost 2 bases, the J end lost 8 bases, and 5 bases lay between the germline ends. This CDR3 comprises 11 residues. Germline V lookup: CDR1 SGHDT, CDR2 YYEEEE. This CDR3 is CASSFSDEQFF. The CDR3 DNA reads TGTGCCAGCAGCTTTTCTGATGAGCAGTTCTTC.

The V gene is TRBV24-1, the J gene TRBJ2-7; 7 nucleotides align to TRBD1. The CDR3 loop spans 16 amino acids. Germline CDR1 reads KGHDR; CDR2 reads SFDVKD. V shed 1 base and J 2 bases; nucleotides not matched to a gene: 7. CDR3 amino acids: CATSDFSLTGTYEQYF. The CDR3 region has the DNA TGTGCCACCAGTGATTTTTCCTTGACAGGGACCTACGAGCAGTACTTC.

The J gene is TRBJ2-7, the V gene TRBV2; 7 nucleotides line up with TRBD2. The CDR3 has 15 amino acids. The germline V gene has CDR1 SNHLY and CDR2 FYNNEI. The trim removed 4 bases at V and 4 bases at J, leaving 10 bases unmatched. The CDR3 loop is CASSVVSAGKYEQYF. The CDR3 DNA is TGTGCCAGCAGTGTGGTGTCAGCGGGGAAGTACGAGCAGTACTTC. The complete variable domain, with remaining parts taken from reference TRBV2 and TRBJ2-7, reads EPEVTQTPSHQVTQMGQEVILRCVPISNHLYFYWYRQILGQKVEFLVSFYNNEISEKSEIFDDQFSVERPDGSNFTLKIRSTKLEDSAMYFCASSVVSAGKYEQYFGPGTRLTVT.

V and J are TRBV13 and TRBJ1-4, with D maybe TRBD1 (6 bases). There are 15 residues in the CDR3. The V and J ends lost 3 bases and 2 bases respectively, with 10 bases between them. From germline, CDR1 is PRHDT and CDR2 FYEKMQ (reference sequence). CDR3 protein: CASSLRGRTNEKLFF. The CDR3 DNA reads as TGTGCCAGCAGCTTGCGGGGGCGGACTAATGAAAAACTGTTTTTT. Supplemented by reference TRBV13 and TRBJ1-4, the full variable domain reads AAGVIQSPRHLIKEKRETATLKCYPIPRHDTVYWYQQGPGQDPQFLISFYEKMQSDKGSIPDRFSAQQFSDYHSELNMSSLELGDSALYFCASSLRGRTNEKLFFGSGTQLSVL.

V gene TRBV30 combines with J gene TRBJ1-1; D gene ambiguous. The germline V and J ends were trimmed by 1 base and 11 bases, with 14 bases remaining between them. There are 12 residues in the CDR3. In germline, CDR1 is GTSNPN, CDR2 SVGIG (reference sequence). The DNA for the CDR3 is TGTGCCTGGAGTGCCGGCGGAAGGTTTGCTTTCTTT. As protein: CAWSAGGRFAFF.

The V and J genes are TRBV6-4 and TRBJ1-1; D is undetermined. Trimming pared 5 bases from V and 6 bases from J, leaving 13 bases between. Germline CDR1 reads MRHNA; CDR2 reads SNTAGT. The CDR3 is 13 residues long. CDR3 amino acids: CASSLTPSAEAFF. The CDR3 DNA is TGTGCCAGCAGTCTTACACCATCCGCTGAAGCTTTCTTT.

The table lists this clone with a few counts. In DNA form, the CDR3 reads TGCAGCGTTGACAGCGGGGGAACAGATACGCAGTATTTT. It translates to CSVDSGGTDTQYF. The chain links TRBV29-1 to TRBJ2-3, with 8 bases matching TRBD2. This CDR3 spans 13 amino acids. Germline CDR1 and CDR2: SQVTM and ANQGSEA. The V gene end was trimmed by 3 bases and the J gene end by 3 bases; junction bases not matched to a gene: 2.

This chain uses TRBV7-2 with TRBJ1-1; no clear D. CDR1 SGHTA and CDR2 FQGNSA come from the germline V gene. The CDR3 is 14 residues long. Trimming stripped 5 bases from V and 4 bases from J, with 14 bases between. This CDR3 is CASSQKARGTEAFF. The CDR3 coding sequence is TGTGCCAGCAGCCAAAAAGCGCGTGGCACTGAAGCTTTCTTT.

In its sample, this clone was seen once. This chain connects TRBV6-5 to TRBJ1-1, with TRBD1 as a possible D gene (6 bases). Looked up from germline, CDR1 is MNHEY and CDR2 is SVGAGI. This CDR3 is built from 15 residues. V shed 5 bases and J shed 4 bases, with 17 bases lying between them. The CDR3 here is CASSLYGQRITEAFF. DNA of the CDR3: TGTGCCAGCAGTCTGTACGGACAGCGGATCACTGAAGCTTTCTTT.

J is TRBJ1-4 and V is TRBV6-2 or TRBV6-3, with 9 bases matching TRBD1. This CDR3 is built from 16 residues. V lost 0 bases, J lost 7 bases, and 6 bases stayed unmatched. Germline V gives CDR1 MNHEY, CDR2 SVGEGT. CDR3 sequence (DNA): TGTGCCAGCAGTTACTCGTGGACAGGGGAGAGTGAAAAACTGTTTTTT. This encodes CASSYSWTGESEKLFF.

The rearrangement uses TRBV6-5 and TRBJ2-4; 9 bases agree with TRBD1. Germline V gene lookup returns CDR1 MNHEY and CDR2 SVGAGI. The CDR3 covers 14 residues. The junction had 4 bases not matched to a gene; V was cut back by 6 bases and J by 4 bases. CDR3: CASRRDRVKNIQYF. For the CDR3, the DNA is TGTGCCAGCAGGCGGGACAGGGTAAAAAACATTCAGTACTTC.

The chain combines TRBV7-3 with TRBJ2-1, with TRBD2 matching 7 bases. CDR1 and CDR2 from the germline V gene are SGHTA and FQGTGA. The CDR3 contains 16 residues. V lost 5 bases to trimming and J lost 2 bases; unmatched junction nucleotides: 9. This CDR3 is CASSPLGGGAYNEQFF. The CDR3 DNA reads TGTGCCAGCAGCCCCCTGGGCGGGGGAGCCTACAATGAGCAGTTCTTC.

The V and J genes are TRBV7-2 and TRBJ2-7, with 9 nucleotides matching TRBD1. The length of the CDR3 is 14 residues. V dropped 6 bases and J dropped 7; count of bases not matched to a gene: 10. The germline V gene has CDR1 SGHTA and CDR2 FQGNSA. For the CDR3, the DNA is TGTGCCAGCAGTTGGACAGGGGCCACTGGGGAGCAGTACTTC. This encodes CASSWTGATGEQYF.

With regard to this clone: The same CDR3 arises from other DNA sequences in this sample as well. V and J are TRBV29-1 and TRBJ1-2; TRBD1 might be the D (6 bases). The V gene lost 6 bases and the J gene lost 8 bases, with 19 bases spanning the gap. CDR3 length equals 13 residues. The germline V gene encodes CDR1 SQVTM and CDR2 ANQGSEA. CDR3 DNA: TGCAGCGTACTGGGGGCGGACGGGGGGGGCTACACCTTC. Protein: CSVLGADGGGYTF.

The rearrangement links TRBV6-5 to TRBJ1-2, with 11 bases aligning to TRBD1. The germline V gene encodes CDR1 MNHEY and CDR2 SVGAGI. V was clipped by 3 bases and J by 3 bases; unmatched bases: 3. The CDR3 is 15 residues long. CDR3 region: CASSYRGQGDYGYTF. In DNA, the CDR3 is TGTGCCAGCAGTTATAGGGGACAGGGGGACTATGGCTACACCTTC.

The CDR3 DNA reads as TGCGCCAGCAGACGGACTAGCGGCTTCTCCTACGAGCAGTACTTC. Encoded protein: CASRRTSGFSYEQYF. The chain joins TRBV5-1 to TRBJ2-7; TRBD2 agrees at 10 bases. After removal of 5 bases from V and 0 bases from J, the junction contained 5 bases not matched to a gene. This CDR3 is 15 amino acids long. The germline gives CDR1 SGHRS, CDR2 YFSETQ.

The V call is TRBV6-6, the J call TRBJ1-2; 9 bases agree with TRBD1. The CDR3 loop spans 16 amino acids. Germline V gene lookup returns CDR1 MNHNY and CDR2 SVGAGI (reference sequence). The V gene end was trimmed by 8 bases and the J gene end by 2 bases; junction bases not matched to a gene: 12. CDR3 nucleotide sequence: TGTGCCAGCCTCATCGCCGGGACAGGGAAAAACTATGGCTACACCTTC. Its protein is CASLIAGTGKNYGYTF.

This chain joins TRBV3-1 (or the pseudogene TRBV3-2) and TRBJ2-7; no firm D call. V was shortened by 0 bases and J by 3 bases, with 3 bases between the two germline ends. The CDR3 is 12 amino acids. Germline V lookup: CDR1 LGHDT, CDR2 YNNKEL (reference sequence). The CDR3 reads CASSQDSYEQYF. The CDR3 DNA reads TGTGCCAGCAGCCAAGACAGCTACGAGCAGTACTTC.

The rearrangement links TRBV6-6 to TRBJ1-2, with 12 bases fitting TRBD1. V lost 5 bases, J lost 8 bases, and 12 bases stayed unmatched. CDR1 and CDR2 (germline): MNHNY, SVGAGI (reference sequence). The CDR3 extends over 16 amino acids. CDR3 nucleotides: TGTGCCAGCAGTATAGGAGAGGGACAGGGGGCCAGCGGCTACACCTTC. Translating it yields CASSIGEGQGASGYTF.